This is a list of T cell receptor beta chains from one sample in a study of cytomegalovirus exposure and HLA in healthy donors. The assay was immunoSEQ multiplex PCR, and TCRdb's table has in-frame clones only and misses some. The table includes more than 60,000 clones, approximately 96% detected once. The specimen was PBMCs. All receptors come from a woman in her late teens or twenties in good health and CMV-seropositive. The CDR3 runs from the conserved cysteine through the conserved F or W. The order of the fields is J gene, V gene, CDR3 protein.

J gene: TRBJ2-3
V gene: TRBV10-2
CDR3 protein: CASSEGRYTQYF

J gene: TRBJ2-7
V gene: TRBV6-6
CDR3 protein: CATRSSGGPYEQYF

J gene: TRBJ2-3
V gene: TRBV28
CDR3 protein: CASRRLASTDTQYF

J gene: TRBJ1-2
V gene: TRBV9
CDR3 protein: CASSVDSITNYGYTF

J gene: TRBJ2-7
V gene: TRBV30
CDR3 protein: CAWSRYGTSGISYEQYF

J gene: TRBJ1-2
V gene: TRBV19
CDR3 protein: CASRGGLWDRGQVVRSLNYGYTF

J gene: TRBJ1-5
V gene: TRBV18
CDR3 protein: CASSPLTVNQPQHF

J gene: TRBJ1-1
V gene: TRBV10-3
CDR3 protein: CATRDRRGEAFF

J gene: TRBJ2-5
V gene: TRBV7-9
CDR3 protein: CASSFFGGRSRETQYF

J gene: TRBJ2-7
V gene: TRBV9
CDR3 protein: CASSPGGSGSSYEQYF

J gene: TRBJ1-2
V gene: TRBV14
CDR3 protein: CASSQYSNGYTF

J gene: TRBJ2-3
V gene: TRBV14
CDR3 protein: CASSQGQGSTDTQYF

J gene: TRBJ1-5
V gene: TRBV7-9
CDR3 protein: CASSLGQGLDQPQHF

J gene: TRBJ2-3
V gene: TRBV7-3
CDR3 protein: CASSLSGAGRPTDTQYF

J gene: TRBJ2-2
V gene: TRBV6-5
CDR3 protein: CASTPTGLFTGELFF

J gene: TRBJ2-7
V gene: TRBV10-2
CDR3 protein: CASSELSSGGEQYF

J gene: TRBJ1-5
V gene: TRBV18
CDR3 protein: CASSHGTGDQPQHF

J gene: TRBJ2-1
V gene: TRBV6-5
CDR3 protein: CASSPLGTSPNEQFF

J gene: TRBJ1-1
V gene: TRBV9
CDR3 protein: CASSAMSTANTEAFF

J gene: TRBJ2-2
V gene: TRBV27
CDR3 protein: CASSTGTAGELFF

J gene: TRBJ2-6
V gene: TRBV28
CDR3 protein: CASTSTGGSGANVLTF

J gene: TRBJ1-5
V gene: TRBV2
CDR3 protein: CASSDYRTGNQPQHF

J gene: TRBJ2-5
V gene: TRBV7-6
CDR3 protein: CASSKRVAQETQYF

J gene: TRBJ2-3
V gene: TRBV6-6
CDR3 protein: CASSYSDRVGTDTQYF

J gene: TRBJ2-7
V gene: TRBV28
CDR3 protein: CASSLGGGTQSYEQYF

J gene: TRBJ2-1
V gene: TRBV12-2
CDR3 protein: CASRSGTSGFYNEQFF

J gene: TRBJ1-1
V gene: TRBV7-9
CDR3 protein: CASSSPDRGPNTEAFF

J gene: TRBJ2-5
V gene: TRBV13
CDR3 protein: CASSPGGKTQYF

J gene: TRBJ2-7
V gene: TRBV28
CDR3 protein: CASRRSTGFFDEQYF

J gene: TRBJ2-7
V gene: TRBV4-1
CDR3 protein: CASSQAGLYEQYF

J gene: TRBJ2-1
V gene: TRBV7-3
CDR3 protein: CASSSGLPIVANEQFF

J gene: TRBJ1-1
V gene: TRBV6-1
CDR3 protein: CASTTDNTEAFF

J gene: TRBJ1-5
V gene: TRBV19
CDR3 protein: CASIRRTGWNQPQHF

J gene: TRBJ1-3
V gene: TRBV18
CDR3 protein: CASSPEQNIGNTIYF

J gene: TRBJ1-5
V gene: TRBV10-3
CDR3 protein: CAIAGGENSNQPQHF

J gene: TRBJ1-3
V gene: TRBV5-8
CDR3 protein: CASSFFVSSGNTIYF

J gene: TRBJ2-7
V gene: TRBV7-9
CDR3 protein: CASSTRGYEQYF

J gene: TRBJ2-1
V gene: TRBV7-3
CDR3 protein: CASSRIAGVGDNEQFF

J gene: TRBJ2-1
V gene: TRBV2
CDR3 protein: CASRARWEERYNEQFF

J gene: TRBJ1-1
V gene: TRBV11-2
CDR3 protein: CASSLRGNTEAFF

J gene: TRBJ1-4
V gene: TRBV7-9
CDR3 protein: CASSPRTQPGNEKLFF

J gene: TRBJ2-1
V gene: TRBV5-4
CDR3 protein: CASSIGQASSYNEQFF

J gene: TRBJ1-5
V gene: TRBV6-6
CDR3 protein: CASSFDRGAGNQPQHF

J gene: TRBJ1-2
V gene: TRBV19
CDR3 protein: CASSIGTGYGYTF

J gene: TRBJ1-1
V gene: TRBV5-1
CDR3 protein: CASSRGPQNTEAFF

J gene: TRBJ2-1
V gene: TRBV7-8
CDR3 protein: CASSSLELTSGRYNEQFF

J gene: TRBJ2-5
V gene: TRBV5-6
CDR3 protein: CASSFVPQDGEETQYF

J gene: TRBJ2-2
V gene: TRBV9
CDR3 protein: CASSVAGNTGELFF

J gene: TRBJ2-2
V gene: TRBV19
CDR3 protein: CASSSLDRVNTGELFF